Following are 32 T cell receptor beta chains from one sample sequenced in a study of post-analysis software for immune sequencing data (dated by TCRdb to between 2014 and 2017). What the work shows at the level of the full study, not this receptor alone: Significantly higher frequencies in patients than in controls were found for about five TRBV segments, including TRBV5-6, TRBV5-1 and TRBV20-1.

These TCRs' antigens remain unknown. The library was obtained by PCR. Sequencing took place on an Illumina HiSeq 2500. Unique molecular identifiers were incorporated into TCR beta cDNA libraries to reduce PCR and sequencing biases. TCRdb handled the public reads itself, with Q25 trimming in fastp and clone calling in MiXCR, and kept productive beta chains. Rows with a matching CDR3 protein are joined into one entry that keeps the most common DNA and genes. In all, the sample holds hundreds of thousands of distinct CDR3 sequences, and around 47% of those were seen once. More than 1.5% of the sample comes from the top ten. The source material was blood. The receptors here all came from a girl aged 10-17 years with multiple sclerosis.

The V call is TRBV3-1, the J call TRBJ2-1; TRBD2 might be the D (5 bases). The V gene lost 0 bases and the J gene lost 4 bases, with 10 bases spanning the gap. CDR1 is LGHDT and CDR2 is YNNKEL in the germline V gene (reference sequence). This CDR3 is 15 amino acids long. The CDR3 DNA is TGTGCCAGCAGCCAAGATCTAGAGGGATACAATGAGCAGTTCTTC. Translated, it gives CASSQDLEGYNEQFF.

The chain uses TRBV12-3 or TRBV12-4 and TRBJ2-5, with D tentatively TRBD2 (5 bases). The V gene lost 6 bases and the J gene lost 2 bases, with 13 bases spanning the gap. The CDR3 is 14 residues long. The CDR3 loop is CASRRGRTQETQYF. CDR3 DNA sequence: TGTGCCAGCAGGCGAGGACGGACTCAAGAGACCCAGTACTTC.

This rearrangement joins TRBV18 to TRBJ2-5, with D hard to call. The J call may be wrong; the DNA end is better matched by TRBJ2-7. CDR1 and CDR2 from the germline V gene are KGHSH and LQKENI. This CDR3 has 14 residues. CDR3 sequence reads: CASSPQLWAYEQYF. The DNA of the CDR3 is TGTGCCAGCTCACCCCAGCTGTGGGCCTACGAGCAGTACTTC.

This clonotype appeared a few times. The genes are TRBV20-1 and TRBJ2-4, with 8 nucleotides matching TRBD2. The trim removed 6 bases at V and 5 bases at J, leaving 9 bases unmatched. Germline loops: CDR1 DFQATT, CDR2 SNEGSKA (reference sequence). CDR3 size: 14 residues. The CDR3 DNA is TGCAGTGCGGCCCTACCGGGGGGGGAAAACATTCAGTACTTC. It specifies CSAALPGGENIQYF.

This clonotype was picked up a small number of times. The chain uses TRBV5-6 and TRBJ1-2; TRBD1 is a possible D gene (5 bases). The CDR3 has 17 amino acids. Trimming took 4 bases from V and 8 from J, leaving 27 bases between them. CDR1 and CDR2 (germline): SGHDT, YYEEEE. CDR3 sequence reads: CASSDYRDAISSWGYTF. For the CDR3, the DNA is TGTGCCAGCAGCGACTACCGGGACGCTATTTCGAGTTGGGGCTACACCTTC.

In this sample, this clonotype turned up a few times. The gene calls are TRBV11-3 and TRBJ2-3; 7 bases fit TRBD2. The CDR3 contains 12 residues. CDR1 and CDR2 from the germline V gene are SGHNT and YENEEA. After removal of 5 bases from V and 9 bases from J, the junction contained 5 bases not matched to a gene. The CDR3 nucleotides are TGTGCCAGCAGCAAAAACGGGGGGACGCAGTATTTT. Translation: CASSKNGGTQYF.

J is TRBJ1-6 and V is TRBV6-5; D is undetermined. This CDR3 region has 15 residues. CDR1 is MNHEY and CDR2 is SVGAGI in the germline V gene. The V end was cut by 0 bases, the J end by 7 bases, with 10 bases between. CDR3 residues: CASSYSKRPNSPLHF. CDR3 sequence (DNA): TGTGCCAGCAGTTACTCGAAGCGTCCAAATTCACCCCTCCACTTT.

This clonotype came up a few times. The chain joins TRBV7-9 to TRBJ2-1, with 10 bases that match TRBD1. CDR3 length: 16 residues. From germline, CDR1 is SEHNR and CDR2 FQNEAQ (reference sequence). J was trimmed by 8 bases and V by 6 bases; bases with no gene match: 13. CDR3 sequence (DNA): TGTGCCAGCAGGCAACAAAGGGGACAGGGGATCTATGAGCAGTTCTTC. It encodes CASRQQRGQGIYEQFF. The entire variable domain, with the rest obtained from reference TRBV7-9 and TRBJ2-1, is as follows: DTGVSQNPRHKITKRGQNVTFRCDPISEHNRLYWYRQTLGQGPEFLTYFQNEAQLEKSRLLSDRFSAERPKGSFSTLEIQRTEQGDSAMYLCASRQQRGQGIYEQFFGPGTRLTVL.

The chain links TRBV5-1 to TRBJ2-7; 10 positions match TRBD1. This CDR3 has 15 amino acids. V trimming: 0 bases; J trimming: 7 bases; junction bases outside the gene matches: 7. Germline values: CDR1 SGHRS, CDR2 YFSETQ. CDR3 sequence (DNA): TGCGCCAGCAGCTTGGAGACAGGGGGCTGGTGTGAGCAGTACTTC. Its translation: CASSLETGGWCEQYF.

The CDR3 reads CSAALGGGLWETQYF. DNA of the CDR3: TGCAGCGCTGCCCTCGGGGGGGGGTTGTGGGAGACCCAGTACTTC. This chain joins TRBV29-1 and TRBJ2-5, with 8 positions matching TRBD2. The CDR3 contains 15 residues. CDR1 SQVTM and CDR2 ANQGSEA come from the germline V gene. With V trimmed by 7 bases and J by 5 bases, 15 bases remained unmatched.

The CDR3, as DNA: TGTGCCAGCAGCGAAGGGCAGGGAGGCAATCAGCCCCAGCATTTT. Encoded protein: CASSEGQGGNQPQHF. The J gene is TRBJ1-5, the V gene TRBV9; tentatively, D is TRBD1 (5 bases). The V end lost 3 bases, the J end lost 2 bases, and 12 bases lay between the germline ends. The CDR3 covers 15 residues. The germline V gene encodes CDR1 SGDLS and CDR2 YYNGEE. The full variable domain, with the rest looked up from reference TRBV9 and TRBJ1-5, is DSGVTQTPKHLITATGQRVTLRCSPRSGDLSVYWYQQSLDQGLQFLIQYYNGEERAKGNILERFSAQQFPDLHSELNLSSLELGDSALYFCASSEGQGGNQPQHFGDGTRLSIL.

Points on this clonotype: An end of the junction differs from the germline gene, which may be a read error. The V gene is TRBV2, the J gene TRBJ2-1; 9 bases match TRBD2. The CDR3 contains 16 residues. Germline V gives CDR1 SNHLY, CDR2 FYNNEI. The CDR3 DNA sequence: TGTGCCGGCAGTGAAACGCCAGCGGGGGGAGGAGGTGAGCAGTTCTTC. Translation gives CAGSETPAGGGGEQFF.

This clonotype was observed a few times. The chain couples TRBV7-9 to TRBJ2-1, with 9 positions matching TRBD2. The V gene's germline CDR1 is SEHNR and CDR2 FQNEAQ (reference sequence). The V and J ends lost 3 bases and 4 bases, in that order; junction bases with no gene match: 10. The CDR3 is made up of 17 amino acids. DNA for the CDR3: TGTGCCAGCAGCTTGGAGACTAGCGGAACCGCTTACAATGAGCAGTTCTTC. The encoded protein is CASSLETSGTAYNEQFF.

The chain recombines TRBV6-6 with TRBJ2-7, with D possibly TRBD1 on 6 matching bases. Germline CDR1 MNHNY, CDR2 SVGAGI (reference sequence). Trimming left V 5 bases short and J 3 bases short, with 14 bases between. The CDR3 runs to 14 residues. This CDR3 reads CASSEPGQLYEQYF. The CDR3 region has the DNA TGTGCCAGCAGTGAGCCGGGACAACTCTACGAGCAGTACTTC.

The chain has TRBV29-1 and TRBJ2-2, with a weak D call TRBD1 (6 bases). Germline V lookup: CDR1 SQVTM, CDR2 ANQGSEA. This CDR3 contains 13 residues. V gave up 3 bases and J gave up 6 bases, with 11 bases separating them. The CDR3 nucleotides are TGCAGCGTTGATCCAGGGGATGCCGGGGAGCTGTTTTTT. Protein product: CSVDPGDAGELFF.

This clonotype was seen a few times. The chain combines TRBV7-2 with TRBJ2-6; the match to TRBD2 covers 7 bases. CDR3 length: 17 residues. Germline CDR1 reads SGHTA; CDR2 reads FQGNSA. With 3 bases clipped from V and 0 bases from J, the junction kept 5 bases outside the gene matches. CDR3 nucleotide sequence: TGTGCCAGCAGCTTTTCAGCTAGCGGCTCTGGGGCCAACGTCCTGACTTTC. Translating it yields CASSFSASGSGANVLTF.

The rearrangement uses TRBV12-3 or TRBV12-4 and TRBJ2-1; 8 nucleotides align to TRBD1. CDR3 length equals 15 residues. J lost 2 bases, V lost 3 bases, and 3 bases had no gene match. The CDR3 region is CASSLGQVPYNEQFF. The CDR3 DNA is TGTGCCAGCAGTTTGGGACAGGTTCCCTACAATGAGCAGTTCTTC.

This clonotype has a handful of counts. This chain uses TRBV20-1 with TRBJ2-3, with D tentatively TRBD1 (5 bases). This CDR3 has 13 residues. Germline CDR1 DFQATT, CDR2 SNEGSKA (reference sequence). The V gene lost 5 bases and the J gene lost 5 bases, with 14 bases spanning the gap. CDR3 nucleotide sequence: TGCAGTGCTTCCCAGGGCTATCAAGATACGCAGTATTTT. Its protein is CSASQGYQDTQYF.

The V call is TRBV12-3 or TRBV12-4, the J call TRBJ1-1; D gene uncertain. This CDR3 is built from 12 residues. Trimming pared 3 bases from V and 5 bases from J, leaving 7 bases between. This chain's CDR3 is CASSFLETEAFF. The CDR3 DNA is TGTGCCAGCAGTTTTCTCGAGACTGAAGCTTTCTTT.

The V and J genes are TRBV7-8 and TRBJ2-1, with 10 bases identical to TRBD1. The CDR3 is 17 amino acids. J was trimmed by 6 bases and V by 1 base; bases with no gene match: 9. Germline V gene sequence: CDR1 SGHVS, CDR2 FQNEAQ. CDR3 coding DNA: TGTGCCAGCAGCTTAGACAAGGACAGGGGGTTCATCAATGAGCAGTTCTTC. This gives the protein CASSLDKDRGFINEQFF. The whole variable domain, remainder taken from reference TRBV7-8 and TRBJ2-1, is GAGVSQSPRYKVAKRGQDVALRCDPISGHVSLFWYQQALGQGPEFLTYFQNEAQLDKSGLPSDRFFAERPEGSVSTLKIQRTQQEDSAVYLCASSLDKDRGFINEQFFGPGTRLTVL.

J is TRBJ2-7 and V is TRBV5-4; D is possibly TRBD1 or TRBD2 (5 bases each). Germline assignment: CDR1 SGHNT and CDR2 YYREEE (reference sequence). The CDR3 length is 15 residues. V was clipped by 1 base and J by 7 bases, with 18 bases between them. In DNA form, the CDR3 reads TGTGCCAGCAGCTTGCCCGGGACCAGCCCTTGGGAGCAGTACTTC. As protein: CASSLPGTSPWEQYF.

The rearrangement joins TRBV12-5 to TRBJ1-2; 9 positions agree with TRBD1. The CDR3 length is 16 residues. Looked up from germline, CDR1 is LGHNT and CDR2 is FRNRAP. Trimming cost V 0 bases and J 6 bases; bases outside gene matches: 8. CDR3 in DNA: TGTGCTAGTGGTTTGGTTTACACGGACAGGGGTCATGGCTACACCTTC. It yields the protein CASGLVYTDRGHGYTF.

The chain is built from TRBV7-3 and TRBJ2-1; TRBD1 matches 7 bases. Germline V gene sequence: CDR1 SGHTA, CDR2 FQGTGA. Losses at the gene ends were 9 bases for V and 4 bases for J; bases not matched to a gene: 9. The CDR3 has 14 amino acids. The DNA of the CDR3 is TGTGCCAGTAGCACCGGACAGGTTTACAATGAGCAGTTCTTC. Its translation is CASSTGQVYNEQFF.

The CDR3 DNA reads as TGTGCCAGCAGGTCGGACTATGGCTACACCTTC. Encoded protein: CASRSDYGYTF. This chain joins TRBV10-3 and TRBJ1-2; D call uncertain. The germline V and J ends were trimmed by 10 bases and 3 bases, with 9 bases remaining between them. CDR1 is ENHRY, CDR2 SYGVKD, per germline. The CDR3 has 11 residues.

In DNA, the CDR3 is TGTGCCAGCAGCATGGGGGGGGCAACTTTCTTT. Amino acids: CASSMGGATFF. The chain combines TRBV5-6 with TRBJ1-1, with a possible D match to TRBD1 (6 bases). Germline V CDR1 and CDR2: SGHDT, YYEEEE. The CDR3 length is 11 residues. Trimming removed 4 bases from V and 12 bases from J, with 13 bases in between.

This rearrangement joins TRBV9 to TRBJ1-5; the D is unclear. Germline loops: CDR1 SGDLS, CDR2 YYNGEE. The germline V and J ends were trimmed by 4 bases and 1 base, with 12 bases remaining between them. This CDR3 comprises 15 residues. The CDR3 bases are TGTGCCAGCAGCCGGGGAGACGGGAGCAATCAGCCCCAGCATTTT. This encodes CASSRGDGSNQPQHF.

The V call is TRBV10-3, the J call TRBJ2-3, with 11 bases matching TRBD2. The CDR3 totals 15 residues. J was trimmed by 3 bases and V by 5 bases; bases with no gene match: 4. Per the germline V gene, CDR1 is ENHRY and CDR2 is SYGVKD. The CDR3 loop is CAISITSGRTDTQYF. The CDR3 nucleotides read TGTGCCATCAGTATTACTAGCGGGAGAACAGATACGCAGTATTTT.

This clonotype was seen a handful of times. This sequence joins TRBV10-3 and TRBJ1-5; TRBD1 aligns across 7 bases. J was trimmed by 6 bases and V by 4 bases; bases with no gene match: 9. Germline CDR1 and CDR2: ENHRY and SYGVKD. This CDR3 is 15 amino acids long. CDR3 nucleotide sequence: TGTGCCATCAGTGGAGACGACAGGGTAGGTCAGCCCCAGCATTTT. Protein: CAISGDDRVGQPQHF.

The rearrangement joins TRBV24-1 to TRBJ1-5; perhaps TRBD1 as D (6 bases). This CDR3 is built from 14 residues. The V gene lost 9 bases and the J gene lost 4 bases, with 15 bases spanning the gap. Per the germline V gene, CDR1 is KGHDR and CDR2 is SFDVKD. In nucleotides, the CDR3 is TGTGCCACCCAAGTCGGGGGGCCGAATCAGCCCCAGCATTTT. It specifies CATQVGGPNQPQHF.

The chain recombines TRBV20-1 with TRBJ2-1, with a tentative D call TRBD1 (6 bases). Trimming removed 6 bases from V and 10 bases from J, with 22 bases in between. The CDR3 loop spans 14 amino acids. CDR1 is DFQATT, CDR2 SNEGSKA, per germline (reference sequence). In DNA form, the CDR3 reads TGCAGTGCCGTAAAGGGGGTATTGGCGGGCGAGCAGTTCTTC. Encoded protein: CSAVKGVLAGEQFF.

This clonotype was picked up a small number of times. The chain links TRBV5-5 to TRBJ1-5; the match to TRBD1 covers 9 bases. The germline CDR1 and CDR2 sequences are SGHKS and YYEKEE (reference sequence). V lost 4 bases to trimming and J lost 2 bases; unmatched junction nucleotides: 10. The CDR3 covers 17 residues. The CDR3 DNA follows: TGTGCCAGCAGCGGCGGGACAGGGATCTCGGGCAATCAGCCCCAGCATTTT. Translation gives CASSGGTGISGNQPQHF.

This chain connects TRBV7-9 to TRBJ1-2; 7 bases agree with TRBD1. Germline V gene data show CDR1 as SEHNR and CDR2 as FQNEAQ (reference sequence). This CDR3 region has 13 residues. V lost 3 bases and J lost 7; bases outside the gene matches: 5. The CDR3 loop reads CASSFPRGFGYTF. The CDR3 DNA sequence: TGTGCCAGCAGCTTCCCCAGGGGGTTTGGCTACACCTTC.